The source of this T cell receptor beta chain is a study of T cell changes during pregnancy in multiple sclerosis. Assay: immunoSEQ multiplex PCR; the TCRdb copy retains only in-frame clones and omits some. The data show 57,000 or so clones, less than 95% seen once. The CDR3 length is 17 residues. Trimming at V came to 0 bases and at J to 4 bases, leaving 5 bases not matched to a gene. Germline values: CDR1 LGHNA, CDR2 YSLEER. The chain employs TRBV4-3 and TRBJ2-1; 11 nucleotides align to TRBD2. The sequence came from a female donor in good health, enrolled as a control in a pregnancy study. The sample here was peripheral blood, taken in the third trimester of pregnancy. DNA of the CDR3: TGCGCCAGCAGCCAAGATGGGCTAGCGGGGGGTTACAATGAGCAGTTCTTC. Protein product: CASSQDGLAGGYNEQFF.